The rows below give T cell receptor beta chains drawn from one sample of a study of monozygotic twins with cystic fibrosis. TCRdb's table, derived via immunoSEQ multiplex PCR, lists solely in-frame clones and lacks some. This table has more than 9,000 clones, approximately 85% appearing once. Sequenced input: blood. These receptors came from a man aged 18 to 35 with cystic fibrosis. CDR3s include the opening cysteine and the closing phenylalanine or tryptophan. Each record gives: D gene, V gene, clone size, J gene, CDR3 DNA, CDR3 protein. D genes are given only for firm matches. A clone size is listed for some rows: how often the clone was seen (once, few, many), or a class if it is expanded.

TRBD1	TRBV5-1	-	TRBJ2-5	TGCGCCAGCAGCACGGGACAGCCAAGCAAACAAGAGACCCAGTACTTC	CASSTGQPSKQETQYF
-	TRBV15	-	TRBJ1-2	TGTGCCACCAGCAGAGGGACGGAACATGGCTACACCTTC	CATSRGTEHGYTF
-	TRBV9	-	TRBJ2-2	TGTGCCAGCAGCGCCATCGACGAGAACACCGGGGAGCTGTTTTTT	CASSAIDENTGELFF
TRBD1	TRBV5-1	once	TRBJ1-1	TGCGCCAGCAGCTTGGAGGGGGCCCAGAACACTGAAGCTTTCTTT	CASSLEGAQNTEAFF
TRBD1	TRBV6-7	once	TRBJ2-2	TGTGCCAGCAGTTACTCGGGACAGGGGACCACCGGGGAGCTGTTTTTT	CASSYSGQGTTGELFF
-	TRBV5-1	-	TRBJ1-5	TGCGCCAGCAGCTTGAGCAGCGAGGAGCCCCAGCATTTT	CASSLSSEEPQHF
-	TRBV30	-	TRBJ1-5	TGTGCCTGGAGAGGACAGCTCAATCAGCCCCAGCATTTT	CAWRGQLNQPQHF
-	TRBV6-5	-	TRBJ2-7	TGTGCCAGCAGTTACTGGATAGGGGGAGGGTCCTACGAGCAGTACTTC	CASSYWIGGGSYEQYF
-	TRBV29-1	-	TRBJ2-7	TGCAGCGTCGCTTTTGCCAACTCCTACGAGCAGTACTTC	CSVAFANSYEQYF
TRBD1	TRBV19	once	TRBJ1-4	TGTGCCAGTAGTCGCTCGGACAGGGGTTCAGCTAATGAAAAACTGTTTTTT	CASSRSDRGSANEKLFF
-	TRBV7-6	-	TRBJ2-5	TGTGCCAGCAGCTCCCCAGCGGAGGAGGGGGAGCAGTACTTC	CASSSPAEEGEQYF
-	TRBV4-2	-	TRBJ1-1	TGTGCCAGCAGCCAAGATTCGGTCGACACTGAAGCTTTCTTT	CASSQDSVDTEAFF
TRBD1	TRBV9	-	TRBJ1-4	TGTGCCAGCAGCGTCCAGGGGGGAACTAATGAAAAACTGTTTTTT	CASSVQGGTNEKLFF
TRBD1	TRBV7-2	-	TRBJ2-2	TGTGCCAGCAGAGGCCAGGGGACAGGGAACACCGGGGAGCTGTTTTTT	CASRGQGTGNTGELFF
-	TRBV30	-	TRBJ2-7	TGTGCCTGGAGTGGGGGGGGCCAGCTCTACGAGCAGTACTTC	CAWSGGGQLYEQYF
TRBD1	TRBV6-1	-	TRBJ2-7	TGTGCCAGCAGCCGGGACAGGGACGAGCAGTACTTC	CASSRDRDEQYF
-	TRBV7-2	few	TRBJ1-2	TGTGCCAGCAGCTTAGGCGGGGAATATGGCTACACCTTC	CASSLGGEYGYTF
TRBD1	TRBV5-4	-	TRBJ1-6	TGTGCCAGCAGCTCCGAAATGGGACAGGGTCGATATTCACCCCTCCACTTT	CASSSEMGQGRYSPLHF
TRBD1	TRBV6-4	-	TRBJ1-1	TGTGCCAGCAGTGTACAGGGGTGGACTGAAGCTTTCTTT	CASSVQGWTEAFF
-	TRBV5-4	-	TRBJ1-3	TGTGCCAGCAGCTTGGAAACCCCCGGAAACACCATATATTTT	CASSLETPGNTIYF
-	TRBV30	-	TRBJ2-7	TGTGCCTGGAGTGACCGTTCCTACGAGCAGTACTTC	CAWSDRSYEQYF
TRBD2	TRBV13	-	TRBJ2-1	TGTGCCAGCAGCTCAGAGACAGCGGGGGGGAACAATGAGCAGTTCTTC	CASSSETAGGNNEQFF
TRBD1	TRBV6-4	-	TRBJ2-1	TGTGCCAGCAGTGCGGGACAGGAGCCCTACAATGAGCAGTTCTTC	CASSAGQEPYNEQFF
TRBD1	TRBV19	-	TRBJ1-2	TGTGCCAGTAGTGACTACAGGGGGCGTCGCTATGGCTACACCTTC	CASSDYRGRRYGYTF
-	TRBV7-9	-	TRBJ1-5	TGTGCCAGCAGCTCCCCGGGGGCCTTAGATGATCAGCCCCAGCATTTT	CASSSPGALDDQPQHF
-	TRBV10-3	-	TRBJ2-7	TGTGCCATCAGTGATCTTTCAGGGGGGTACGAGCAGTACTTC	CAISDLSGGYEQYF
TRBD1	TRBV9	-	TRBJ1-2	TGTGCCAGCAGCCCGACAGGGATCTATGGCTACACCTTC	CASSPTGIYGYTF
TRBD2	TRBV7-2	once	TRBJ2-1	TGTGCCAGCAGCTCCCCAGCGGGACTAATCGATGAGCAGTTCTTC	CASSSPAGLIDEQFF
TRBD1	TRBV19	-	TRBJ1-2	TGTGCCAGTAGTAGTCAGGGGGCTATAGGTGGCTACACCTTC	CASSSQGAIGGYTF
TRBD2	TRBV7-7	-	TRBJ2-2	TGTGCCAGCAGCTCCGGACTAGCGGCCACCGGGGAGCTGTTTTTT	CASSSGLAATGELFF
-	TRBV29-1	-	TRBJ2-7	TGCAGCGTTCGAGGGGAACCGAAATGGCCGCACGAGCAGTACTTC	CSVRGEPKWPHEQYF
TRBD1	TRBV28	once	TRBJ1-5	TGTGCCAGCAGCCAAGGGGGCGGACAGTTCAATCAGCCCCAGCATTTT	CASSQGGGQFNQPQHF
-	TRBV7-9	-	TRBJ1-4	TGTGCCAGCAGCCCTGATGGAGGACAGCGAGAAAAACTGTTTTTT	CASSPDGGQREKLFF